The 11 T cell receptor beta chains below all came from one sample that was sequenced in a study of shared clonotypes between healthy human individuals. Generated by immunoSEQ multiplex PCR, the TCRdb table keeps only in-frame clones and is missing some. The data show around 1.4 million clones, 98% seen once. Sequencing used naive CD4+ T cells sorted from blood. Regarding subset: CD45RA+ positively selected. Receptor source: a man aged 30 to 45 in good health.

The J gene is TRBJ1-2, the V gene TRBV6-5; D unclear. The CDR3 is 12 residues long. Per germline, CDR1 MNHEY and CDR2 SVGAGI. V shed 6 bases and J shed 8 bases, with 13 bases lying between them. The CDR3 loop reads CASSRRSGGYTF. Here the CDR3 DNA reads TGTGCCAGCAGCCGCCGCAGCGGGGGCTACACCTTC.

As to this clone: This CDR3 is also generated by other DNA sequences in the sample. The rearrangement links TRBV28 to TRBJ1-1, with D perhaps matching TRBD1 (5 bases). This CDR3 spans 14 amino acids. V was clipped by 1 base and J by 3 bases, with 9 bases between them. The V gene's germline CDR1 is MDHEN and CDR2 SYDVKM. In DNA form, the CDR3 reads TGTGCCAGCAGTTTATTGGGGGGGGACACTGAAGCTTTCTTT. Encoded protein: CASSLLGGDTEAFF.

The chain has TRBV7-2 and TRBJ2-3; possible D gene TRBD2, 5 bases. Trimming stripped 3 bases from V and 2 bases from J, with 9 bases between. CDR3 size: 14 residues. Germline V lookup: CDR1 SGHTA, CDR2 FQGNSA. CDR3 loop: CASSLDSYTDTQYF. CDR3 coding DNA: TGTGCCAGCAGCTTGGACTCGTACACAGATACGCAGTATTTT.

This clone appeared a single time. This chain joins TRBV7-9 and TRBJ2-7; 11 positions match TRBD2. With 7 bases clipped from V and 3 bases from J, the junction kept 20 bases outside the gene matches. CDR1 SEHNR and CDR2 FQNEAQ come from the germline V gene (reference sequence). This CDR3 has 19 residues. Written as DNA, the CDR3 is TGTGCCAGCAACAGATGGCGACTAGCGGGACTGCGCGTAGACTACGAGCAGTACTTC. It is translated as CASNRWRLAGLRVDYEQYF. The full variable domain, its missing parts supplied by reference TRBV7-9 and TRBJ2-7, is DTGVSQNPRHKITKRGQNVTFRCDPISEHNRLYWYRQTLGQGPEFLTYFQNEAQLEKSRLLSDRFSAERPKGSFSTLEIQRTEQGDSAMYLCASNRWRLAGLRVDYEQYFGPGTRLTVT.

The chain recombines TRBV28 with TRBJ2-3, with 12 nucleotides matching TRBD2. The V and J ends lost 8 bases and 5 bases, in that order; junction bases with no gene match: 23. The CDR3 covers 20 residues. Germline V lookup: CDR1 MDHEN, CDR2 SYDVKM. CDR3 sequence reads: CASSPLPTSGRHRGGDTQYF. In nucleotides, the CDR3 is TGTGCCAGCTCGCCGCTGCCAACTAGCGGGAGGCACCGGGGGGGAGATACGCAGTATTTT. The full variable domain, completed using reference TRBV28 and TRBJ2-3, is DVKVTQSSRYLVKRTGEKVFLECVQDMDHENMFWYRQDPGLGLRLIYFSYDVKMKEKGDIPEGYSVSREKKERFSLILESASTNQTSMYLCASSPLPTSGRHRGGDTQYFGPGTRLTVL.

The chain has TRBV10-3 and TRBJ2-7; 10 bases are shared with TRBD2. The CDR3 consists of 15 residues. The V segment lost 3 bases and the J segment 2 bases; nucleotides outside the gene matches: 4. CDR1 and CDR2 from the germline V gene are ENHRY and SYGVKD. CDR3 in DNA: TGTGCCATCAGTGACTTAGCGGGAGGCCCCTACGAGCAGTACTTC. This translates into CAISDLAGGPYEQYF.

The chain links TRBV10-3 to TRBJ2-7, with 9 bases fitting TRBD2. The CDR3 is 15 amino acids. V lost 6 bases to trimming and J lost 5 bases; unmatched junction nucleotides: 11. Germline assignment: CDR1 ENHRY and CDR2 SYGVKD. This CDR3 reads CAIRAQAGGPNEQYF. CDR3 in DNA: TGTGCCATCAGGGCGCAGGCGGGAGGGCCAAACGAGCAGTACTTC.

V gene TRBV14 combines with J gene TRBJ2-7; D ambiguous. The V end was cut by 4 bases, the J end by 2 bases, with 9 bases between. Per the germline V gene, CDR1 is SGHDN and CDR2 is FVKESK. This CDR3 contains 13 residues. The CDR3: CASSLRNAYEQYF. The CDR3 DNA reads TGTGCCAGCAGCCTTAGAAATGCCTACGAGCAGTACTTC.

V and J are TRBV10-1 and TRBJ2-2; 8 bases are a match to TRBD2. This CDR3 contains 15 residues. Germline CDR1 WNHNN, CDR2 SYGVQD (reference sequence). V dropped 4 bases and J dropped 2; count of bases not matched to a gene: 3. CDR3: CASSVAGINTGELFF. CDR3 DNA: TGCGCCAGCAGTGTAGCGGGAATTAACACCGGGGAGCTGTTTTTT.

The chain joins TRBV15 to TRBJ2-1; TRBD1 matches at 7 bases. This CDR3 is 17 amino acids long. In germline, CDR1 is LNHNV, CDR2 YYDKDF (reference sequence). V trimming: 1 base; J trimming: 7 bases; junction bases outside the gene matches: 13. CDR3 sequence reads: CATSRGISGTVRNEQFF. Here the CDR3 DNA reads TGTGCCACCAGCAGAGGGATTTCCGGGACAGTCCGGAATGAGCAGTTCTTC.

This clone was picked up one time. The rearrangement uses TRBV5-4 and TRBJ2-7; D gene uncertain. V shed 0 bases and J shed 6 bases, with 13 bases lying between them. This CDR3 comprises 14 residues. Per germline, CDR1 SGHNT and CDR2 YYREEE (reference sequence). The CDR3 DNA reads as TGTGCCAGCAGCTTGGAGGGTCCCCTTGTCGAGCAGTACTTC. It is translated as CASSLEGPLVEQYF.